This TCR beta chain was identified in a study of blood T cell dynamics during melanoma immunotherapy. Study information: Standard first-line treatment here was pembrolizumab or nivolumab plus ipilimumab in metastatic melanoma. Broader study findings: Clones driving repertoire changes may be melanoma-specific or general immune activation. Disease-control patients' PBMC repertoires became either more clonal or more diverse at W3.

Noted time point: week 3, after first cycle of checkpoint inhibitor. In regard to this clone: Its antigen remains unknown.

Each bulk PBMC sample had around 360 ng DNA loaded. Here immunoSEQ multiplex PCR was the method, and the copy in TCRdb shows in-frame clones only, minus some. The sample consists of 10,000 to 12,000 clones, 75% to 90% of them appearing once. Germline assignment: CDR1 SGHNT and CDR2 YENEEA. The CDR3 loop spans 14 amino acids. Trimming at V came to 3 bases and at J to 6 bases, leaving 4 bases not matched to a gene. V gene TRBV11-3 combines with J gene TRBJ2-2; 7 nucleotides agree with TRBD1. This TCR derives from a human donor with melanoma. The input for sequencing was blood, taken from a patient treated with checkpoint blockade. The CDR3 nucleotides read TGTGCCAGCAGCTTGACAGGGACGGCCGGGGAGCTGTTTTTT. Translation gives CASSLTGTAGELFF.